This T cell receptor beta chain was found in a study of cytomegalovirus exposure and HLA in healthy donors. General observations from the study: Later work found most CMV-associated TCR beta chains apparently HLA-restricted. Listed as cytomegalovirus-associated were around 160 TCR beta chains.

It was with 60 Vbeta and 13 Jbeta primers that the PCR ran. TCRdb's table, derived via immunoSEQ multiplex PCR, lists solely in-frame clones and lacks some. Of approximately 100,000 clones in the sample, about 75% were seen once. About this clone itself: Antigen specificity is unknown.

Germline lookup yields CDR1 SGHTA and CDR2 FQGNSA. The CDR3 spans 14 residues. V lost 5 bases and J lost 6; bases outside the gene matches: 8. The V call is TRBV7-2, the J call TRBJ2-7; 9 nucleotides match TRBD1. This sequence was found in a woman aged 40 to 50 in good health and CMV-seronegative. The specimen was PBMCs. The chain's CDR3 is CASSKDRGLGEQYF. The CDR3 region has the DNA TGTGCCAGCAGCAAGGACAGGGGCCTAGGCGAGCAGTACTTC.